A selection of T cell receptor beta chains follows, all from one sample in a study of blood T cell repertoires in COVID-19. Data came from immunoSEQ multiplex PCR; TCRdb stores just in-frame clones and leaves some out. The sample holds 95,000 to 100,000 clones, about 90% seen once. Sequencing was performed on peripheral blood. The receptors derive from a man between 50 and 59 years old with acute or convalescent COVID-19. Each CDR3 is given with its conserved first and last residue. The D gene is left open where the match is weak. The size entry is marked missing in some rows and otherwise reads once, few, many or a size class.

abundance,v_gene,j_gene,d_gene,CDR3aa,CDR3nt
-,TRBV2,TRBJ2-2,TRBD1,CASNELTGYGGELFF,TGTGCCAGCAACGAATTGACAGGGTATGGCGGGGAGCTGTTTTTT
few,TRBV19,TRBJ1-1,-,CASSQWGPGTEAFF,TGTGCCAGTAGTCAGTGGGGGCCGGGGACTGAAGCTTTCTTT
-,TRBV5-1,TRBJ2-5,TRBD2,CASSLAPGGQETQYF,TGCGCCAGCAGCTTGGCCCCGGGAGGACAAGAGACCCAGTACTTC
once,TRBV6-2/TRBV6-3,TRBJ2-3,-,CASSVTGGGDTQYF,TGTGCCAGCAGTGTTACAGGGGGGGGAGATACGCAGTATTTT
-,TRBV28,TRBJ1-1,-,CASRPTQTENTEAFF,TGTGCCAGCAGACCTACCCAGACAGAGAACACTGAAGCTTTCTTT
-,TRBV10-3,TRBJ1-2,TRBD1,CAISAPGQGARGYTF,TGTGCCATCAGTGCTCCGGGACAGGGGGCTCGGGGCTACACCTTC
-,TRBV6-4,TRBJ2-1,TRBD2,CASSLGGGYNEQFF,TGTGCCAGCAGTCTCGGGGGGGGTTACAATGAGCAGTTCTTC
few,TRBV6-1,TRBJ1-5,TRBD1,CASSDTGTGGPVYSNQPQHF,TGTGCCAGCAGTGATACCGGGACAGGGGGTCCTGTTTATAGCAATCAGCCCCAGCATTTT
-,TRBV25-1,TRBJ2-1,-,CASSLGGERNEQFF,TGTGCCAGCAGTCTGGGCGGGGAGCGGAATGAGCAGTTCTTC
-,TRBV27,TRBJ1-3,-,CASSPSAGYTIYF,TGTGCCAGCAGCCCCTCCGCGGGTTACACCATATATTTT
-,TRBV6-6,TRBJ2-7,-,CASSHRVSGGYEQYF,TGTGCCAGCAGCCACAGGGTTAGTGGGGGCTACGAGCAGTACTTC
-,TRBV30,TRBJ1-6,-,CAWSLKHPSPLHF,TGTGCCTGGAGCCTCAAACACCCATCACCCCTCCACTTT
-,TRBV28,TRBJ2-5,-,CASSPGEGQETQYF,TGTGCCAGCAGTCCGGGAGAAGGTCAAGAGACCCAGTACTTC
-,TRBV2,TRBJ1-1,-,CASSEVGNTEAFF,TGTGCCAGCAGTGAGGTCGGGAACACTGAAGCTTTCTTT
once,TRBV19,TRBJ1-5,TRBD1,CATQRRDRGNQPQHF,TGTGCCACTCAGCGCCGGGACAGGGGCAATCAGCCCCAGCATTTT
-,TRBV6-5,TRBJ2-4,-,CASTPTLAKNIQYF,TGTGCCAGCACCCCGACTTTAGCCAAAAACATTCAGTACTTC
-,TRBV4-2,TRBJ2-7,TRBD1,CASSQDQHLDRIYEQYF,TGTGCCAGCAGCCAAGATCAGCACTTGGACAGGATTTACGAGCAGTACTTC
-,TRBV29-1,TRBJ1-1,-,CSPLPRTAPNTEAFF,TGCAGCCCCCTACCCCGGACAGCACCGAACACTGAAGCTTTCTTT
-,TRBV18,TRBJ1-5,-,CASSPGTNQPQHF,TGTGCCAGCTCACCAGGGACAAATCAGCCCCAGCATTTT
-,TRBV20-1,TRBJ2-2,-,CSASGGGRRTGELFF,TGCAGTGCTAGTGGAGGGGGCCGGAGAACCGGGGAGCTGTTTTTT
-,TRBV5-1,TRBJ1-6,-,CASSFEGRWDSPLHF,TGCGCCAGCAGCTTCGAGGGCCGTTGGGATTCACCCCTCCACTTT
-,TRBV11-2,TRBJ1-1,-,CASSSSGNTEAFF,TGTGCCAGCAGCTCCAGTGGGAACACTGAAGCTTTCTTT
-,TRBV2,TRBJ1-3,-,CASTPLGGNTIYF,TGTGCCAGCACTCCATTGGGGGGGAACACCATATATTTT
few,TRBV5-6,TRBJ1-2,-,CASSLGRNYGYTF,TGTGCCAGCAGCTTGGGGCGGAACTATGGCTACACCTTC
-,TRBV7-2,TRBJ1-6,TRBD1,CASSWDRPNSPLHF,TGTGCCAGCAGCTGGGACAGACCGAATTCACCCCTCCACTTT
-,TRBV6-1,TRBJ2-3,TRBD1,CASSDWTGLTSTDTQYF,TGTGCCAGCAGTGATTGGACAGGATTAACTAGCACAGATACGCAGTATTTT
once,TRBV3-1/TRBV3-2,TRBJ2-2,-,CASSQVGRLRITNTGELFF,TGTGCCAGCAGCCAAGTGGGGAGACTGCGAATAACGAACACCGGGGAGCTGTTTTTT
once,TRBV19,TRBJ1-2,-,CASSIQGNYGYTF,TGTGCCAGTAGTATTCAGGGGAACTATGGCTACACCTTC
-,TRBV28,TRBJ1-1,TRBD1,CASSSMTGENTEAFF,TGTGCCAGCAGTTCGATGACAGGGGAGAACACTGAAGCTTTCTTT
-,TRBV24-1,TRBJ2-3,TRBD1,CATSKVGQGSDTQYF,TGTGCCACCAGTAAGGTGGGACAGGGGTCAGATACGCAGTATTTT
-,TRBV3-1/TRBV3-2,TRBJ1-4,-,CASSQGPSVRGKKLFF,TGTGCCAGCAGCCAAGGTCCCTCGGTCAGGGGCAAAAAACTGTTTTTT
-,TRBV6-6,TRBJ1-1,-,CASTRAPQDMNTEAFF,TGTGCCAGTACGCGGGCGCCCCAGGATATGAACACTGAAGCTTTCTTT
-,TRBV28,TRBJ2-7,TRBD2,CASRGGYEQYF,TGTGCCAGCCGGGGGGGTTACGAGCAGTACTTC
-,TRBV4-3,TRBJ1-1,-,CASSQVGGEAFF,TGCGCCAGCAGCCAAGTAGGCGGTGAAGCTTTCTTT
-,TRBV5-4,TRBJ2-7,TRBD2,CASSLDSGSYEQYF,TGTGCCAGCAGCTTGGATAGCGGGAGCTACGAGCAGTACTTC
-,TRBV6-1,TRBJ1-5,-,CASSEILQDNQPQHF,TGTGCCAGCAGTGAAATCCTCCAGGACAATCAGCCCCAGCATTTT
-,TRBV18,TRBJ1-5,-,CASSLLPTPFNSNQPQHF,TGTGCCAGCTCCCTGCTTCCGACTCCTTTCAATAGCAATCAGCCCCAGCATTTT
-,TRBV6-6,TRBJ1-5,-,CASRMVGGNQPQHF,TGTGCCAGCAGAATGGTAGGGGGCAATCAGCCCCAGCATTTT
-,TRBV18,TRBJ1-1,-,CASSSGAEEAFF,TGTGCCAGCTCTTCAGGGGCAGAAGAAGCTTTCTTT
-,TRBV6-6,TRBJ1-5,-,CASRGPSNQPQHF,TGTGCCAGCCGGGGTCCTAGCAATCAGCCCCAGCATTTT
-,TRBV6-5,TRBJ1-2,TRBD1,CASRGTAYGYTF,TGTGCCAGCAGAGGGACAGCCTATGGCTACACCTTC
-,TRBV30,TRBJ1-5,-,CAWSPLDSSNQPQHF,TGTGCCTGGAGTCCCCTGGACAGTAGCAATCAGCCCCAGCATTTT
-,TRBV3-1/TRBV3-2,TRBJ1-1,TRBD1,CASSNNPGQGNTEAFF,TGTGCCAGCAGCAATAACCCGGGACAGGGGAACACTGAAGCTTTCTTT
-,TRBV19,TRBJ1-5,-,CASSIARTNLQPQHF,TGTGCCAGTAGTATAGCTAGGACAAATTTACAGCCCCAGCATTTT
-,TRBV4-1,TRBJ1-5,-,CASSQETQYSNQPQHF,TGCGCCAGCAGCCAAGAAACACAGTATAGCAATCAGCCCCAGCATTTT
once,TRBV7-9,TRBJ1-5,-,CASSLERNQPQHF,TGTGCCAGCAGCTTAGAGAGAAATCAGCCCCAGCATTTT
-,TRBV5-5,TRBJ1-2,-,CASSLVSERSGYGYTF,TGTGCCAGCAGCTTGGTGTCTGAACGATCGGGATACGGCTACACCTTC
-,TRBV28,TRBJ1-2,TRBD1,CASSPGDRLGGGYTF,TGTGCCAGCAGTCCTGGGGACAGGCTCGGCGGAGGCTACACCTTC
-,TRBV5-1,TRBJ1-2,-,CASSFESVRVNDGYTF,TGCGCCAGCAGCTTTGAAAGTGTCAGGGTAAATGATGGCTACACCTTC
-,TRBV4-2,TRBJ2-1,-,CASSPRGRGDNEQFF,TGTGCCAGCAGCCCCCGAGGCAGGGGAGACAATGAGCAGTTCTTC
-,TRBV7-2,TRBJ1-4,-,CASSTQPGTNEKLFF,TGTGCCAGCAGCACCCAACCGGGGACTAATGAAAAACTGTTTTTT
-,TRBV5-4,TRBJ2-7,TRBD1,CASSRDRSYEQYF,TGTGCCAGCAGCAGGGACAGGTCCTACGAGCAGTACTTC
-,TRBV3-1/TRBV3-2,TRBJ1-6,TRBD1,CASSMGQGSSPLHF,TGTGCCAGCAGCATGGGACAGGGATCTTCACCCCTCCACTTT
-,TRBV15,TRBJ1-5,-,CATSTRGRGGQPQHF,TGTGCCACCAGCACGAGGGGGAGGGGCGGTCAGCCCCAGCATTTT
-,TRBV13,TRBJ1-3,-,CASSSRVGPGNTIYF,TGTGCCAGCAGCTCTAGAGTCGGTCCCGGAAACACCATATATTTT
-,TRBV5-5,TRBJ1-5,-,CASSSEAIANQPQHF,TGTGCCAGCAGCTCCGAGGCGATTGCCAATCAGCCCCAGCATTTT
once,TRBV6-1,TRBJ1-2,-,CASSEGTGLYGYTF,TGTGCCAGCAGTGAAGGAACAGGCCTCTATGGCTACACCTTC
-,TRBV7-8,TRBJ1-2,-,CASSPVLTGGLNYGYTF,TGTGCCAGCAGCCCTGTTTTAACGGGGGGGCTAAACTATGGCTACACCTTC
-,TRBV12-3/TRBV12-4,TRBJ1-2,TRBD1,CASTLTGEEGYTF,TGTGCCAGCACCTTGACAGGGGAAGAAGGCTACACCTTC
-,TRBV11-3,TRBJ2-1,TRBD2,CASSLRGGAGNEQFF,TGTGCCAGCAGCTTACGCGGGGGGGCCGGAAATGAGCAGTTCTTC